This T cell receptor (beta chain) emerged from a study of OX40 agonist ivuxolimab in advanced cancers. Study context: The patients received ivuxolimab by intravenous route every 2 weeks at 0.01 to 10 mg/kg. Study outcomes and limitations: Among the lowest peripheral clonal expansion occurred in 0.1-3.0 mg/kg partial responders.

Comment on this clone: Antigen unknown.

Trimming took off 4 bases at V and 5 bases at J, with 5 bases between the two ends. The CDR3 has 12 amino acids. Germline-derived CDR1 and CDR2 are MNHNS and SASEGT. Data came from immunoSEQ multiplex PCR; TCRdb stores just in-frame clones and leaves some out. This table has 70,000 to 95,000 clones, 84% appearing once. The TCR comes from an adult with an advanced solid tumor such as melanoma, head and neck, liver or kidney cancer. The sample here was CD4+ or CD8+ T cells sorted from blood, taken in a trial of the OX40 agonist ivuxolimab. The rearrangement links TRBV6-1 to TRBJ1-4; no firm D call. Written as DNA, the CDR3 is TGTGCCAGCAGTGCACAGAATGAAAAACTGTTTTTT. This translates into CASSAQNEKLFF.